The 14 T cell receptor beta chains presented below share a single source sample, sequenced in a study of blood T cell repertoires in COVID-19. Sequencing was performed with immunoSEQ multiplex PCR; in TCRdb, only in-frame clones are kept and a portion is missing. This sample carries 130,000 or so clones, 69% of them seen once, and the ten largest clones take approximately 2.1%. What was sequenced was peripheral blood. These receptors all stem from a woman between 65 and 79 years old with acute or convalescent COVID-19.

The gene calls are TRBV15 and TRBJ1-3; the D gene is possibly TRBD1 (6 bases). The CDR3 spans 16 residues. CDR1 LNHNV and CDR2 YYDKDF come from the germline V gene (reference sequence). V dropped 4 bases and J dropped 0 bases, with 13 bases sitting between them. The CDR3 protein is CATSTGTTGSGNTIYF. CDR3 sequence (DNA): TGTGCCACCAGCACCGGAACGACAGGCTCTGGAAACACCATATATTTT.

CDR3 residues: CATSRDGGTGNYEQYF. The CDR3 region has the DNA TGTGCCACCAGCAGAGATGGCGGGACAGGGAATTACGAGCAGTACTTC. The J gene is TRBJ2-7, the V gene TRBV15; the match to TRBD1 covers 9 bases. The V gene end was trimmed by 0 bases and the J gene end by 4 bases; junction bases not matched to a gene: 7. The CDR3 spans 16 residues. Germline CDR1 and CDR2: LNHNV and YYDKDF (reference sequence).

The chain recombines TRBV2 with TRBJ1-3, with D unresolved. Trimming cost V 7 bases and J 3 bases, with 13 bases left between them. The germline gives CDR1 SNHLY, CDR2 FYNNEI. The CDR3 is 14 residues long. The CDR3: CASKGGNSGNTIYF. In DNA form, the CDR3 reads TGTGCCAGCAAGGGAGGGAACAGTGGAAACACCATATATTTT.

The chain joins TRBV18 to TRBJ1-2, with a tentative D call TRBD1 (5 bases). Germline V lookup: CDR1 KGHSH, CDR2 LQKENI. The CDR3 consists of 14 residues. Trimming took off 0 bases at V and 0 bases at J, with 5 bases between the two ends. CDR3 region: CASSPPTANYGYTF. CDR3 bases: TGTGCCAGCTCACCACCGACAGCTAACTATGGCTACACCTTC. Drawing the rest from reference TRBV18 and TRBJ1-2, the complete variable domain is NAGVMQNPRHLVRRRGQEARLRCSPMKGHSHVYWYRQLPEEGLKFMVYLQKENIIDESGMPKERFSAEFPKEGPSILRIQQVVRGDSAAYFCASSPPTANYGYTFGSGTRLTVV.

V usage is TRBV2 and J usage is TRBJ1-5; 11 bases are a match to TRBD1. V lost 6 bases and J lost 7; bases outside the gene matches: 2. The germline V gene has CDR1 SNHLY and CDR2 FYNNEI. The CDR3 runs 13 residues. The CDR3, as DNA: TGTGCCAGCAGGGGACAGGGGGACCAGCCCCAGCATTTT. Residues: CASRGQGDQPQHF.

The rearrangement uses TRBV10-3 and TRBJ2-2; 7 positions match TRBD2. The CDR3 is 18 residues long. Trimming at V came to 0 bases and at J to 5 bases, leaving 12 bases not matched to a gene. Germline CDR1 is ENHRY and CDR2 is SYGVKD. CDR3 in DNA: TGTGCCATCAGTGAGTCCGGCACTAGCGCGAGCAAGACCGGGGAGCTGTTTTTT. Its protein product is CAISESGTSASKTGELFF.

V usage is TRBV9 and J usage is TRBJ1-6, with 8 bases aligning to TRBD1. There are 17 residues in the CDR3. V lost 3 bases, J lost 0 bases, and 5 bases stayed unmatched. Germline V gene sequence: CDR1 SGDLS, CDR2 YYNGEE. CDR3 sequence (DNA): TGTGCCAGCAGCGACCGGGACAGGAGCTCCTATAATTCACCCCTCCACTTT. Its translation: CASSDRDRSSYNSPLHF.

This rearrangement joins TRBV7-2 to TRBJ2-6; D unresolved. The CDR3 length is 16 residues. Trimming took off 0 bases at V and 0 bases at J, with 6 bases between the two ends. Germline lookup yields CDR1 SGHTA and CDR2 FQGNSA. The CDR3 sequence is CASSLAANSGANVLTF. CDR3 nucleotides: TGTGCCAGCAGCTTAGCGGCCAACTCTGGGGCCAACGTCCTGACTTTC.

The table lists this clone with a few counts. V usage is TRBV12-5 and J usage is TRBJ2-3; no clear D gene. Trimming pared 5 bases from V and 6 bases from J, leaving 12 bases between. Germline V gene sequence: CDR1 LGHNT, CDR2 FRNRAP. The CDR3 spans 13 residues. The CDR3 reads CASGPTSWDTQYF. CDR3 bases: TGTGCTAGTGGTCCAACTTCATGGGATACGCAGTATTTT.

The genes are TRBV5-6 and TRBJ1-2, with D perhaps TRBD1 (5 bases). Trimming took 1 base from V and 4 from J, leaving 14 bases between them. The germline CDR1 and CDR2 sequences are SGHDT and YYEEEE. The CDR3 has 15 residues. CDR3 amino acids: CASSLRQQAPYGYTF. For the CDR3, the DNA is TGTGCCAGCAGCTTGCGGCAACAGGCCCCCTATGGCTACACCTTC.

This clone was seen only a few times. The chain uses TRBV6-5 and TRBJ1-2; 8 positions match TRBD1. This CDR3 spans 14 amino acids. V trimming: 7 bases; J trimming: 4 bases; junction bases outside the gene matches: 8. Per germline, CDR1 MNHEY and CDR2 SVGAGI. The CDR3 DNA reads as TGTGCCAGCAAGGGCGGACAGGGCTTCTATGGCTACACCTTC. Its protein product is CASKGGQGFYGYTF.

J is TRBJ2-7 and V is TRBV7-2; TRBD2 matches 7 bases. Germline lookup yields CDR1 SGHTA and CDR2 FQGNSA. The trim removed 5 bases at V and 0 bases at J, leaving 10 bases unmatched. This CDR3 has 16 residues. As DNA, the CDR3 is TGTGCCAGCAGCCGGATAGCGGGCTTTAGCTCCTACGAGCAGTACTTC. It translates to CASSRIAGFSSYEQYF.

The CDR3 nucleotides read TGTGCCAGCAGCGTAGAAGGCAGGGGGGACACCATATATTTT. Its translation: CASSVEGRGDTIYF. The rearrangement uses TRBV9 and TRBJ1-3, with 7 bases fitting TRBD1. V lost 0 bases, J lost 8 bases, and 5 bases stayed unmatched. Looked up from germline, CDR1 is SGDLS and CDR2 is YYNGEE. CDR3 length: 14 amino acids.

The chain combines TRBV19 with TRBJ2-5, with 8 bases identical to TRBD1. Germline values: CDR1 LNHDA, CDR2 SQIVND (reference sequence). The CDR3 has 13 residues. J was trimmed by 3 bases and V by 4 bases; bases with no gene match: 1. The CDR3 region is CASSTDREETQYF. The DNA for the CDR3 is TGTGCCAGTAGTACGGACAGGGAAGAGACCCAGTACTTC.